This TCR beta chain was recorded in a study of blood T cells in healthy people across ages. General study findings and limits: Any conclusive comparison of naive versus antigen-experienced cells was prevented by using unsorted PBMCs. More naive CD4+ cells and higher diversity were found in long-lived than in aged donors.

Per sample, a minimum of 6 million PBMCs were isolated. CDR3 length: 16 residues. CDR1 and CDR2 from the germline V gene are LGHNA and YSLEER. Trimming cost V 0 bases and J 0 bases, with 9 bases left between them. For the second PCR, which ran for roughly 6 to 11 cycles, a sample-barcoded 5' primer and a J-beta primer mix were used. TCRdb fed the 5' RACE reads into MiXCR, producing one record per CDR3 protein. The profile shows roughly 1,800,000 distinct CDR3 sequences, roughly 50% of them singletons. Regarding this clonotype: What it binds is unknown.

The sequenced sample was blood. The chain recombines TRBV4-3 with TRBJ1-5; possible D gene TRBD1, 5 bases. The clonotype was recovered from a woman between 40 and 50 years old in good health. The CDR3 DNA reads TGCGCCAGCAGCCAAGAAACAGGACGTAGCAATCAGCCCCAGCATTTT. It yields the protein CASSQETGRSNQPQHF.